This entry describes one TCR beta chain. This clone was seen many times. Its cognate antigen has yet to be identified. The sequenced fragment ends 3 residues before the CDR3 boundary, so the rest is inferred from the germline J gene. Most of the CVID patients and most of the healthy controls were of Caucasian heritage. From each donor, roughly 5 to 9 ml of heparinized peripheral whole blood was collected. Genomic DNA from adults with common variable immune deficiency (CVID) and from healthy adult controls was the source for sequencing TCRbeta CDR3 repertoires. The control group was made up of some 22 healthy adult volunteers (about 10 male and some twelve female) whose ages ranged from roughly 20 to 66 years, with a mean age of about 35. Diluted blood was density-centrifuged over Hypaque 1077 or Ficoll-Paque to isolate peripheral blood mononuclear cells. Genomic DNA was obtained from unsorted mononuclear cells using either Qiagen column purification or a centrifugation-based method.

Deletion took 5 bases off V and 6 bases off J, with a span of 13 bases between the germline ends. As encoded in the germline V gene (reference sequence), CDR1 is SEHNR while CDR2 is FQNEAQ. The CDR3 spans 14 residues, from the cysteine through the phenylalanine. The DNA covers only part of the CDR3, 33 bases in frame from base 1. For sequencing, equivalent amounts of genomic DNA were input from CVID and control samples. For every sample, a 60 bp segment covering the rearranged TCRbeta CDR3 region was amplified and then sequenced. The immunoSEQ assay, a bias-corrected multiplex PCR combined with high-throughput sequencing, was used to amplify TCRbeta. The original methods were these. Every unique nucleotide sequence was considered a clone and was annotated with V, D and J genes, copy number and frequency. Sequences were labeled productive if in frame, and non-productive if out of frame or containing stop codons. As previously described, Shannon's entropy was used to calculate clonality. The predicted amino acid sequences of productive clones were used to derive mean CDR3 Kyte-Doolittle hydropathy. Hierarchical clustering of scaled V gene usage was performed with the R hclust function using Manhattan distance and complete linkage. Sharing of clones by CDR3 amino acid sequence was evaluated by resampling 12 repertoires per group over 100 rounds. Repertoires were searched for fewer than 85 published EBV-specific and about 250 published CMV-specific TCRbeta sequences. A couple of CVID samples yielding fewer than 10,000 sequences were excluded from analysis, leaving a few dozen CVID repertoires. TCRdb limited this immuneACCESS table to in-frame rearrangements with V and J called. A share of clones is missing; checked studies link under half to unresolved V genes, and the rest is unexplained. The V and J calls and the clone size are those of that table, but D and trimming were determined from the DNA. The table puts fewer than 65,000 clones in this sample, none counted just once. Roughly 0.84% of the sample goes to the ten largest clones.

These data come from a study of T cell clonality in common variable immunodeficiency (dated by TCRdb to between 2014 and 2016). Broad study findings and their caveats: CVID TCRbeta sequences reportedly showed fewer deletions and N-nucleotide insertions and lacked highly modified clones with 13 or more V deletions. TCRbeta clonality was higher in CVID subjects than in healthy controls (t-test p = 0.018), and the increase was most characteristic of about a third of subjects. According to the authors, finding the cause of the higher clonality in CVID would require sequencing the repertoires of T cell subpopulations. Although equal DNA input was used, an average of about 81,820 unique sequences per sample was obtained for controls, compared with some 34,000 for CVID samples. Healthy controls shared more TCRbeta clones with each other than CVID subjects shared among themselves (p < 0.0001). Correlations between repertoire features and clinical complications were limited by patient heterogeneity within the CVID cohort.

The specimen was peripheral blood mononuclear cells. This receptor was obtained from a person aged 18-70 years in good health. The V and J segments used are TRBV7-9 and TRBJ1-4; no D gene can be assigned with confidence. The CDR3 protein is CASSLLSGDEKLFF. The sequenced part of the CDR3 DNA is TGTGCCAGCAGCCTTCTATCCGGGGATGAAAAA.